The sequence of this T cell receptor beta chain was determined in a study of Ad26.COV2.S vaccination and SARS-CoV-2 variants. Across the whole study: Dosing was one shot or two shots 56 days apart. Findings and caveats of the study: Ad26.COV2.S recipients had broader spike-specific TCRs (P = 0.0014). Reportedly, after vaccination the spike-specific CD8+ and CD4+ T cell responses displayed substantial breadth.

The method was immunoSEQ multiplex PCR; TCRdb's version includes in-frame clones alone and lacks a portion of them. The sample has roughly 380,000 clones; 85% are singletons. About this clone itself: What it recognizes is unknown. The identical CDR3 is also encoded by other nucleotide sequences in the sample.

Specified treatment: around 19 received Ad26.COV2.S at low or high dose, single or two shots; 5 received placebo; per-sample allocation not given. Day 63 following the first vaccine or placebo injection was when the samples were taken. CDR1 is ENHRY, CDR2 SYGVKD, per germline. The CDR3 has 12 residues. Trimming pared 0 bases from V and 2 bases from J, leaving 2 bases between. Sequencing used peripheral blood, obtained in a trial of Ad26.COV2.S vaccine versus placebo. The clonotype originates from a person aged 18-65 years who received the Ad26.COV2.S COVID-19 vaccine or a placebo. The rearrangement uses TRBV10-3 and TRBJ2-7, with D uncertain. The chain's CDR3 is CAISESTYEQYF. The CDR3 nucleotides read TGTGCCATCAGTGAGTCCACCTACGAGCAGTACTTC.